These T cell receptor beta chains were read from a single sample in a study of siplizumab effects on memory and regulatory T cells. Profiling relied on immunoSEQ multiplex PCR, and the TCRdb table lists in-frame clones only, not all of them. The sample lists about 94,000 clones, nearly 95% occurring once. The material sequenced was non-Treg CD4+ T cells sorted from blood. These receptor sequences come from a human donor in good health. The CDR3 runs from the conserved cysteine through the conserved F or W. A D gene is named only where the DNA matches it firmly. Not all rows give a size; the values are once, few, many and, for expanded clones, a class.

j_call d_call clone_size v_call cdr3_aa cdr3_nt
TRBJ1-1 - - TRBV30 CAWSVRGAGSSEAFF TGTGCCTGGAGTGTAAGGGGGGCGGGTAGTTCTGAAGCTTTCTTT
TRBJ1-3 - - TRBV6-4 CASSARDRMSGNTIYF TGTGCCAGCAGTGCCCGGGACCGAATGTCTGGAAACACCATATATTTT
TRBJ1-2 TRBD1 - TRBV30 CAWSTGGVGGYTF TGTGCCTGGAGCACAGGGGGCGTAGGCGGCTACACCTTC
TRBJ2-7 TRBD2 once TRBV4-3 CASSQDWGLAGSRSYEQYF TGCGCCAGCAGCCAAGACTGGGGACTAGCGGGATCCAGGTCCTACGAGCAGTACTTC
TRBJ2-6 - - TRBV2 CASSEGGVGGANVLTF TGTGCCAGCAGTGAAGGTGGGGTTGGTGGGGCCAACGTCCTGACTTTC
TRBJ2-7 TRBD2 - TRBV15 CATSRGREGHYEQYF TGTGCCACCAGCAGAGGGCGGGAGGGCCACTACGAGCAGTACTTC
TRBJ1-2 - once TRBV19 CASSTGYGYTF TGTGCCAGTAGTACAGGGTATGGCTACACCTTC
TRBJ1-5 - - TRBV2 CASSAERGHQPQHF TGTGCCAGCTCCGCGGAACGGGGGCATCAGCCCCAGCATTTT
TRBJ1-2 - - TRBV7-2 CASSPESTRGYGYTF TGTGCCAGCAGCCCGGAGTCGACAAGAGGCTATGGCTACACCTTC
TRBJ2-7 - - TRBV7-2 CASSLAAGGSYEQYF TGTGCCAGCAGCTTAGCAGCGGGTGGCTCCTACGAGCAGTACTTC
TRBJ1-4 - - TRBV7-9 CASSTPPNEKLFF TGTGCCAGCAGTACCCCCCCTAATGAAAAACTGTTTTTT
TRBJ1-4 - - TRBV15 CATSRGRVEKLFF TGTGCCACCAGCAGAGGCCGTGTAGAAAAACTGTTTTTT
TRBJ1-2 - - TRBV9 CASSVPDEYGYTF TGTGCCAGCAGCGTACCCGATGAGTATGGCTACACCTTC
TRBJ2-5 - - TRBV2 CASSVGETQYF TGTGCCAGCAGTGTGGGGGAGACCCAGTACTTC
TRBJ2-2 TRBD1 - TRBV7-9 CASSRGRGTGELFF TGTGCCAGCAGCAGGGGGCGAGGCACCGGGGAGCTGTTTTTT
TRBJ2-5 TRBD2 - TRBV5-1 CASSLRDGGLETQYF TGCGCCAGCAGCTTGAGGGACGGGGGGTTAGAGACCCAGTACTTC
TRBJ2-2 - - TRBV9 CASSGSAGRNTGELFF TGTGCCAGCAGCGGCTCCGCAGGCCGAAACACCGGGGAGCTGTTTTTT
TRBJ2-7 TRBD1 - TRBV19 CASQARDRGAYEQYF TGTGCCAGCCAGGCCCGGGACAGGGGAGCCTACGAGCAGTACTTC
TRBJ1-1 - - TRBV7-2 CASSTDWAGPEAFF TGTGCCAGCAGCACAGACTGGGCTGGGCCTGAAGCTTTCTTT
TRBJ2-5 - - TRBV6-1 CASSEQARGAQETQYF TGTGCCAGCAGTGAGCAGGCACGAGGGGCACAAGAGACCCAGTACTTC
TRBJ2-2 - - TRBV14 CASSLGGAAPGTGELFF TGTGCCAGCAGCCTCGGAGGGGCGGCGCCGGGCACCGGGGAGCTGTTTTTT
TRBJ2-7 TRBD1 - TRBV11-3 CASSLTTGAAYEQYF TGTGCCAGCAGCTTAACGACAGGGGCCGCCTACGAGCAGTACTTC
TRBJ1-3 - - TRBV6-1 CASSSTGNTIYF TGTGCCAGCAGTTCCACTGGAAACACCATATATTTT
TRBJ1-1 TRBD1 - TRBV6-5 CASSGGRTEAFF TGTGCCAGCTCAGGGGGGAGGACTGAAGCTTTCTTT